The sample holds many counts of the clone carrying this TCR beta chain. Its matching antigen is unknown. This entry belongs to a study of T cell repertoires in cytomegalovirus infection. The CDR3 totals 15 residues. After removal of 8 bases from V and 6 bases from J, the junction contained 9 bases not matched to a gene. The germline gives CDR1 MNHEY, CDR2 SMNVEV (reference sequence). TCRdb analysed the reads with MiXCR anew, one entry per CDR3 protein. Of 300,000 or so distinct CDR3 sequences listed, around 25% are singletons. Points from the study as a whole: Across the ex vivo response, the dominant clonotypes were HLA-C-restricted CMV-specific TCR beta clonotypes.

V usage is TRBV27 and J usage is TRBJ2-7; TRBD2 aligns across 14 bases. The TCR comes from a human donor in good health (CMV status not recorded). Some clones in this sample may be carry-over from other donors' samples. The source material was PBMCs. CDR3 DNA sequence: TGTGCCAGCCGCCCGGGACTAGCGGGAGATCGCGAGCAGTACTTC. This gives the protein CASRPGLAGDREQYF.